This T cell receptor beta chain was obtained from a study of cytomegalovirus exposure and HLA in healthy donors. The ends were cut back, 0 bases at V and 6 bases at J, with 15 bases in the middle. This CDR3 spans 16 amino acids. Germline V lookup: CDR1 MNHNY, CDR2 SVGAGI (reference sequence). The study ran its PCR with 60 Vbeta and 13 Jbeta primers. Measured with immunoSEQ multiplex PCR; TCRdb has only the in-frame clones, and not every one. There are about 110,000 clones in the sample; roughly 71% occur only once, and about 5.5% lies in the top ten. The TCR sequence derives from a woman in her 70s in good health and CMV-seropositive. The chain carries TRBV6-6 and TRBJ1-3; a possible D gene is TRBD1 (6 bases). Sequencing was done on a sample of PBMCs. The CDR3 sequence: CASSYSIRDILNTIYF. CDR3 in DNA: TGTGCCAGCAGTTACTCGATCCGGGACATCCTAAACACCATATATTTT.